The 30 T cell receptor beta chains listed next were all sequenced from one sample in a study of blood T cell repertoires in COVID-19. The data were produced by immunoSEQ multiplex PCR, yet TCRdb's version contains in-frame clones alone and is incomplete. The repertoire holds about 38,000 clones, with 90% as singletons. Material for sequencing was peripheral blood. Every receptor here comes from a man in his 60s with active or convalescent COVID-19.

The chain has TRBV20-1 and TRBJ2-2; 9 bases match TRBD2. Germline V gene data show CDR1 as DFQATT and CDR2 as SNEGSKA (reference sequence). The CDR3 extends over 14 amino acids. The V gene end was trimmed by 4 bases and the J gene end by 7 bases; junction bases not matched to a gene: 7. The CDR3 coding sequence is TGCAGTGCTATTGATAGCGGGAGTGTCGGGGAGCTGTTTTTT. It yields the protein CSAIDSGSVGELFF.

The rearrangement joins TRBV15 to TRBJ2-5; 9 bases line up with TRBD1. Germline CDR1 is LNHNV and CDR2 is YYDKDF (reference sequence). The CDR3 is made up of 14 amino acids. After removal of 5 bases from V and 3 bases from J, the junction contained 4 bases not matched to a gene. The chain's CDR3 is CATSQDRGEETQYF. The CDR3 DNA sequence: TGTGCCACCAGCCAAGACAGGGGGGAAGAGACCCAGTACTTC.

A single count supports this clone. The rearrangement links TRBV7-2 to TRBJ2-2, with D possibly TRBD2 on 5 matching bases. Trimming removed 2 bases from V and 6 bases from J, with 19 bases in between. The CDR3 covers 17 residues. Germline V CDR1 and CDR2: SGHTA, FQGNSA. DNA of the CDR3: TGTGCCAGCAGCTTAAGGCCGAGGGCGAGGGAATCCGGGGAGCTGTTTTTT. It yields the protein CASSLRPRARESGELFF.

This clone was seen only once. The chain has TRBV6-2 or TRBV6-3 and TRBJ2-3; D may be TRBD2 (5 bases). Trimming left V 7 bases short and J 4 bases short, with 18 bases between. Germline V lookup: CDR1 MNHEY, CDR2 SVGEGT. This CDR3 comprises 15 residues. Here the CDR3 reads CASTPLGAYSDTQYF. CDR3 nucleotide sequence: TGTGCCAGCACCCCCCTGGGAGCTTACTCAGATACGCAGTATTTT.

The rearrangement joins TRBV7-2 to TRBJ2-2, with 12 bases identical to TRBD2. Trimming removed 5 bases from V and 4 bases from J; junction bases left unmatched: 5. The germline V gene has CDR1 SGHTA and CDR2 FQGNSA. The CDR3 totals 16 residues. The CDR3 sequence: CASSTLAGGTTGELFF. CDR3 nucleotide sequence: TGTGCCAGCAGCACCCTAGCGGGAGGGACCACCGGGGAGCTGTTTTTT.

The chain combines TRBV30 with TRBJ1-5; perhaps TRBD1 as D (6 bases). V was shortened by 5 bases and J by 0 bases, with 14 bases between the two germline ends. The CDR3 is 15 amino acids. Per germline, CDR1 GTSNPN and CDR2 SVGIG (reference sequence). The CDR3 nucleotides read TGTGCCTGGGCGAAGGACAGTTATAGCAATCAGCCCCAGCATTTT. It specifies CAWAKDSYSNQPQHF. Combining the CDR3 with reference TRBV30 and TRBJ1-5 gives the whole variable domain SQTIHQWPATLVQPVGSPLSLECTVEGTSNPNLYWYRQAAGRGLQLLFYSVGIGQISSEVPQNLSASRPQDRQFILSSKKLLLSDSGFYLCAWAKDSYSNQPQHFGDGTRLSIL.

The genes are TRBV9 and TRBJ2-3, with 11 bases identical to TRBD2. This CDR3 spans 16 amino acids. With V trimmed by 2 bases and J by 8 bases, 10 bases remained unmatched. The germline gives CDR1 SGDLS, CDR2 YYNGEE. The CDR3: CASSVRELAGAGTQYF. In DNA form, the CDR3 reads TGTGCCAGCAGCGTTCGGGAACTAGCGGGAGCTGGTACGCAGTATTTT.

The V call is TRBV6-6, the J call TRBJ1-1, with TRBD1 identical over 11 bases. Per germline, CDR1 MNHNY and CDR2 SVGAGI (reference sequence). The CDR3 is 15 residues long. The trim removed 5 bases at V and 4 bases at J, leaving 6 bases unmatched. CDR3 region: CASSTTGTGGTEAFF. CDR3 coding DNA: TGTGCCAGCAGTACAACCGGGACAGGGGGCACTGAAGCTTTCTTT.

This CDR3 is CASSFQTGSTEAFF. CDR3 in DNA: TGCGCCAGCAGCTTCCAAACAGGGTCCACTGAAGCTTTCTTT. This chain joins TRBV5-1 and TRBJ1-1; the D gene is possibly TRBD1 (6 bases). CDR3 length equals 14 residues. V dropped 2 bases and J dropped 4 bases, with 12 bases sitting between them. Germline values: CDR1 SGHRS, CDR2 YFSETQ.

CDR3 sequence reads: CASSELSSGRGTDTQYF. The CDR3 nucleotides read TGTGCCAGCAGTGAATTATCTAGCGGGAGAGGCACAGATACGCAGTATTTT. The chain couples TRBV2 to TRBJ2-3; 10 bases agree with TRBD2. There are 17 residues in the CDR3. V shed 2 bases and J 1 base; nucleotides not matched to a gene: 6. Germline loops: CDR1 SNHLY, CDR2 FYNNEI.

The chain employs TRBV5-1 and TRBJ1-2; D is perhaps TRBD1 (6 bases). Germline CDR1 and CDR2: SGHRS and YFSETQ. V was trimmed by 0 bases and J by 8 bases, leaving 8 bases between them. This CDR3 spans 12 amino acids. Here the CDR3 reads CASSLEGQGYTF. The CDR3 region has the DNA TGCGCCAGCAGCTTGGAAGGACAGGGCTACACCTTC.

J is TRBJ2-1 and V is TRBV7-2; a weak D match, TRBD2 (6 bases). Trimming left V 5 bases short and J 6 bases short, with 20 bases between. This CDR3 spans 16 amino acids. Germline CDR1 is SGHTA and CDR2 is FQGNSA. This CDR3 is CASSPGMAGMGNEQFF. DNA for the CDR3: TGTGCCAGCAGCCCCGGGATGGCGGGAATGGGCAATGAGCAGTTCTTC.

J is TRBJ1-1 and V is TRBV12-3 or TRBV12-4; maybe TRBD1 (6 bases). With 7 bases removed from V and 6 bases from J, the gap between germline ends came to 15 bases. The length of the CDR3 is 13 residues. The CDR3 nucleotides are TGTGCCAGCACCCGGGGAAAGGGGGCTGAAGCTTTCTTT. Translated: CASTRGKGAEAFF.

The rearrangement uses TRBV28 and TRBJ1-5, with a possible D match to TRBD1 (6 bases). This CDR3 is built from 15 residues. The germline gives CDR1 MDHEN, CDR2 SYDVKM. Trimming took 6 bases from V and 4 from J, leaving 16 bases between them. As DNA, the CDR3 is TGTGCCAGCAGACTCCCAGGACAGACAAATCAGCCCCAGCATTTT. Translating gives CASRLPGQTNQPQHF.

V usage is TRBV18 and J usage is TRBJ1-6; TRBD1 might be the D (6 bases). The CDR3 consists of 13 residues. Germline V CDR1 and CDR2: KGHSH, LQKENI. Trimming removed 6 bases from V and 9 bases from J, with 12 bases in between. For the CDR3, the DNA is TGTGCCAGCTCCCGCGAACAGGGTTCACCCCTCCACTTT. Protein: CASSREQGSPLHF. The full variable domain, in which reference TRBV18 and TRBJ1-6 provide the parts outside the CDR3, is NAGVMQNPRHLVRRRGQEARLRCSPMKGHSHVYWYRQLPEEGLKFMVYLQKENIIDESGMPKERFSAEFPKEGPSILRIQQVVRGDSAAYFCASSREQGSPLHFGNGTRLTVT.

The V gene is TRBV7-9, the J gene TRBJ2-6; 10 bases match TRBD1. This CDR3 is built from 18 residues. CDR1 and CDR2 (germline): SEHNR, FQNEAQ (reference sequence). J was trimmed by 1 base and V by 3 bases; bases with no gene match: 6. This chain's CDR3 is CASSFWDRGRSGANVLTF. For the CDR3, the DNA is TGTGCCAGCAGCTTTTGGGACAGGGGACGGTCTGGGGCCAACGTCCTGACTTTC.

This clone appeared a single time. The V gene is TRBV2, the J gene TRBJ2-3; maybe TRBD1 (5 bases). This CDR3 region has 15 residues. V lost 1 base and J lost 6, with 14 bases in between. Germline V gene data show CDR1 as SNHLY and CDR2 as FYNNEI. Here the CDR3 reads CASSEGGPSGDTQYF. The CDR3 DNA sequence: TGTGCCAGCAGTGAAGGGGGTCCGTCAGGGGATACGCAGTATTTT.

The chain joins TRBV19 to TRBJ2-1, with 10 bases fitting TRBD2. The CDR3 totals 15 residues. Trimming removed 3 bases from V and 6 bases from J; junction bases left unmatched: 5. The germline V gene encodes CDR1 LNHDA and CDR2 SQIVND (reference sequence). The chain's CDR3 is CASSILVAGGNEQFF. The CDR3 coding sequence is TGTGCCAGTAGTATTCTGGTAGCGGGAGGCAATGAGCAGTTCTTC.

Note on this clone: An end of the junction differs from the germline gene, which may be a read error. The chain joins TRBV23-1 to TRBJ1-1; possible D gene TRBD1, 6 bases. TRBV23-1 counts as an open reading frame of uncertain function. This CDR3 is 15 amino acids long. The CDR3 DNA is TGCGCCAGCAATCAACTCGAGACAGGACCCTATGAAGCTTTCTTT. It codes for CASNQLETGPYEAFF.

The genes are TRBV9 and TRBJ2-3; 12 bases align to TRBD2. The CDR3 has 16 residues. Germline CDR1 is SGDLS and CDR2 is YYNGEE. The V and J ends lost 0 bases and 5 bases, in that order; junction bases with no gene match: 4. The CDR3 spells CASSVVGLAGRDTQYF. As DNA, the CDR3 is TGTGCCAGCAGCGTAGTCGGACTAGCGGGAAGAGATACGCAGTATTTT.

The genes are TRBV6-6 and TRBJ2-7, with TRBD2 matching 10 bases. This CDR3 region has 14 residues. Per germline, CDR1 MNHNY and CDR2 SVGAGI (reference sequence). The trim removed 7 bases at V and 0 bases at J, leaving 3 bases unmatched. In nucleotides, the CDR3 is TGTGCCAGCACCTCTAGCGGGAGCTCCTACGAGCAGTACTTC. This encodes CASTSSGSSYEQYF.

This chain connects TRBV12-3 or TRBV12-4 to TRBJ2-7; a weak D match, TRBD1 (5 bases). The length of the CDR3 is 11 residues. V shed 5 bases and J shed 7 bases, with 9 bases lying between them. CDR3: CASSNRFEQYF. CDR3 bases: TGTGCCAGCAGTAACAGGTTTGAGCAGTACTTC.

This clone has just a few counts. The chain employs TRBV11-2 and TRBJ2-1; 8 bases are shared with TRBD1. CDR1 and CDR2 (germline): SGHAT, FQNNGV. CDR3 size: 16 residues. V was clipped by 3 bases and J by 0 bases; unmatched bases: 4. DNA of the CDR3: TGTGCCAGCAGCTTTACAGGGGGGACCTCCTACAATGAGCAGTTCTTC. Protein sequence: CASSFTGGTSYNEQFF.

The chain has TRBV5-1 and TRBJ1-6; the D is unclear. The ends were cut back, 0 bases at V and 8 bases at J, with 9 bases in the middle. The CDR3 has 14 amino acids. Germline V gives CDR1 SGHRS, CDR2 YFSETQ. CDR3 nucleotide sequence: TGCGCCAGCAGCTTGGGGCAGGTTTATTCACCCCTCCACTTT. As protein: CASSLGQVYSPLHF.

The chain links TRBV2 to TRBJ2-5; the match to TRBD2 covers 16 bases. CDR1 and CDR2 (germline): SNHLY, FYNNEI. J lost 5 bases, V lost 7 bases, and 7 bases had no gene match. The CDR3 covers 16 residues. CDR3 in DNA: TGTGCCAGCAATCCGGGACTAGCGGGAGGGGGGGAGACCCAGTACTTC. It encodes CASNPGLAGGGETQYF.

This rearrangement joins TRBV29-1 to TRBJ2-7, with 8 bases that match TRBD2. This CDR3 has 14 amino acids. Losses at the gene ends were 6 bases for V and 2 bases for J; bases not matched to a gene: 9. Germline V gene sequence: CDR1 SQVTM, CDR2 ANQGSEA. The CDR3 here is CSVLSGRGTYEQYF. The CDR3 nucleotides are TGCAGCGTCCTAAGCGGGAGAGGGACCTACGAGCAGTACTTC.

The genes are TRBV5-8 and TRBJ1-6; TRBD1 aligns across 9 bases. Germline V gene lookup returns CDR1 SGHTS and CDR2 YDEGEE. Trimming removed 4 bases from V and 10 bases from J; junction bases left unmatched: 9. The CDR3 contains 15 residues. CDR3 region: CASSAPGQGLSPLHF. The CDR3, as DNA: TGTGCCAGCAGCGCCCCGGGACAGGGTCTCTCACCCCTCCACTTT.

This sequence joins TRBV7-9 and TRBJ1-5; D perhaps matches TRBD1 (5 bases). The CDR3 extends over 18 amino acids. In germline, CDR1 is SEHNR, CDR2 FQNEAQ (reference sequence). The V end was cut by 4 bases, the J end by 7 bases, with 26 bases between. CDR3 region: CASSSHPSLDISDQPQHF. Written as DNA, the CDR3 is TGTGCCAGCAGCTCCCACCCATCCTTGGACATCAGTGACCAGCCCCAGCATTTT.

This chain connects TRBV20-1 to TRBJ2-7; the match to TRBD2 covers 7 bases. Germline CDR1 reads DFQATT; CDR2 reads SNEGSKA (reference sequence). Trimming cost V 3 bases and J 7 bases; bases outside gene matches: 18. The CDR3 loop spans 16 amino acids. CDR3 in DNA: TGCAGTGCTAGTGGTCAGGGACTACCGATATCATGGGAGCAGTACTTC. Translation gives CSASGQGLPISWEQYF.

J is TRBJ1-5 and V is TRBV10-1; no definite D call. The CDR3 spans 10 residues. V dropped 10 bases and J dropped 6 bases, with 7 bases sitting between them. Germline CDR1 reads WNHNN; CDR2 reads SYGVQD (reference sequence). This CDR3 reads CAKVLQPQHF. CDR3 sequence (DNA): TGCGCCAAAGTACTTCAGCCCCAGCATTTT.